Below, 23 T cell receptor beta chains from the same sample are listed, as sequenced in a study of blood T cell repertoires in COVID-19. Sequenced by immunoSEQ multiplex PCR; TCRdb stores in-frame clones only, minus some. The sample lists fewer than 400,000 clones, about 85% occurring once. The sample consisted of peripheral blood. Receptors were obtained from a woman under 30 with acute or convalescent COVID-19.

V gene TRBV19 combines with J gene TRBJ2-2, with D possibly matching TRBD1 (6 bases). This CDR3 comprises 14 residues. The germline CDR1 and CDR2 sequences are LNHDA and SQIVND (reference sequence). The ends were cut back, 8 bases at V and 0 bases at J, with 10 bases in the middle. This CDR3 is CASHRDPNTGELFF. The CDR3 bases are TGTGCCAGTCACAGGGACCCGAACACCGGGGAGCTGTTTTTT. The whole variable domain, filled in from reference TRBV19 and TRBJ2-2, reads DGGITQSPKYLFRKEGQNVTLSCEQNLNHDAMYWYRQDPGQGLRLIYYSQIVNDFQKGDIAEGYSVSREKKESFPLTVTSAQKNPTAFYLCASHRDPNTGELFFGEGSRLTVL.

The chain employs TRBV2 and TRBJ1-3; no reliable D call. The germline V and J ends were trimmed by 6 bases and 5 bases, with 8 bases remaining between them. CDR1 and CDR2 (germline): SNHLY, FYNNEI. The CDR3 is 12 amino acids. The CDR3 here is CASRTDRNTIYF. The CDR3 DNA reads as TGTGCCAGCAGGACCGACAGAAACACCATATATTTT.

The chain combines TRBV25-1 with TRBJ1-2, with D maybe TRBD1 (6 bases). The CDR3 has 13 residues. V lost 7 bases and J lost 0, with 9 bases in between. Germline CDR1 reads MGHDK; CDR2 reads SYGVNS. The CDR3: CASIGGTNYGYTF. In nucleotides, the CDR3 is TGTGCCAGCATAGGGGGAACTAACTATGGCTACACCTTC.

This clone has just a few counts. The chain couples TRBV28 to TRBJ1-4; 9 nucleotides agree with TRBD1. Germline V CDR1 and CDR2: MDHEN, SYDVKM. The junction had 12 bases not matched to a gene; V was cut back by 5 bases and J by 8 bases. The CDR3 has 16 residues. The CDR3 nucleotides are TGTGCCAGCAGTGGATCCCTACAGGGGGCATCGGAAAAACTGTTTTTT. Protein sequence: CASSGSLQGASEKLFF.

This clone was found a few times. This chain connects TRBV4-1 to TRBJ1-2, with D tentatively TRBD1 (6 bases). V lost 1 base and J lost 1, with 10 bases in between. The germline V gene encodes CDR1 MGHRA and CDR2 YSYEKL. The CDR3 sequence is 15 residues long. The CDR3 spells CASSQAGTLNYGYTF. CDR3 coding DNA: TGCGCCAGCAGCCAAGCCGGGACACTTAACTATGGCTACACCTTC.

The chain links TRBV7-2 to TRBJ2-1; D not certain. Germline loops: CDR1 SGHTA, CDR2 FQGNSA. The CDR3 is made up of 11 amino acids. V was trimmed by 5 bases and J by 4 bases, leaving 3 bases between them. The CDR3 nucleotides are TGTGCCAGCAGCCCTTACAATGAGCAGTTCTTC. Amino acid sequence: CASSPYNEQFF.

This clone appeared once. V usage is TRBV6-5 and J usage is TRBJ1-5; D might be TRBD1 (6 bases). Germline values: CDR1 MNHEY, CDR2 SVGAGI. The CDR3 totals 15 residues. V lost 6 bases to trimming and J lost 6 bases, with 18 bases between them. The CDR3 sequence: CASREPDRRSQPQHF. DNA of the CDR3: TGTGCCAGCAGAGAGCCCGACAGGAGAAGTCAGCCCCAGCATTTT.

The chain has TRBV6-1 and TRBJ2-5; perhaps TRBD1 as D (6 bases). V was pared by 2 bases and J by 4 bases, with 20 bases between. The CDR3 runs 17 residues. Germline CDR1 is MNHNS and CDR2 is SASEGT. The CDR3 is CASSESGTLILVETQYF. Here the CDR3 DNA reads TGTGCCAGCAGTGAATCAGGGACATTAATTCTGGTAGAGACCCAGTACTTC.

Only one count was recorded for this clone. The chain uses TRBV24-1 and TRBJ1-2, with 9 bases fitting TRBD1. The germline V gene encodes CDR1 KGHDR and CDR2 SFDVKD. The CDR3 contains 16 residues. Losses at the gene ends were 3 bases for V and 7 bases for J; bases not matched to a gene: 11. The CDR3 DNA reads as TGTGCCACCAGTGATGCGACCGGGACAGGGCGTTTTGGCTACACCTTC. Its translation: CATSDATGTGRFGYTF.

The CDR3 DNA is TGTGCCAGCAGCCACGGACTAGCGGGGGTACGTGAGACCCAGTACTTC. Translating gives CASSHGLAGVRETQYF. The gene calls are TRBV3-1 (or the pseudogene TRBV3-2) and TRBJ2-5; 13 bases align to TRBD2. The CDR3 loop spans 16 amino acids. The J segment lost 5 bases and the V segment lost 3 bases, leaving 6 bases of the junction unmatched. The germline V gene encodes CDR1 LGHDT and CDR2 YNNKEL (reference sequence).

The chain combines TRBV28 with TRBJ1-2; TRBD1 aligns across 7 bases. The CDR3 is 13 residues long. V lost 3 bases and J lost 8; bases outside the gene matches: 6. The V gene's germline CDR1 is MDHEN and CDR2 SYDVKM. CDR3 nucleotide sequence: TGTGCCAGCAGTTTCGACAGGGCGGAAGGCTACACCTTC. It is translated as CASSFDRAEGYTF.

The chain is built from TRBV18 and TRBJ1-3; D possibly corresponds to TRBD1 (6 bases). In germline, CDR1 is KGHSH, CDR2 LQKENI. CDR3 size: 16 residues. V was pared by 4 bases and J by 0 bases, with 13 bases between. In DNA form, the CDR3 reads TGTGCCAGCTCACGGGATCTAGGGGGCTCTGGAAACACCATATATTTT. Amino acid sequence: CASSRDLGGSGNTIYF.

The genes are TRBV3-1 (or the pseudogene TRBV3-2) and TRBJ2-7; 10 nucleotides agree with TRBD2. V shed 4 bases and J 3 bases; nucleotides not matched to a gene: 0. This CDR3 is 13 amino acids long. Germline assignment: CDR1 LGHDT and CDR2 YNNKEL (reference sequence). The CDR3 loop is CASSRTSGYEQYF. For the CDR3, the DNA is TGTGCCAGCAGCCGGACTAGCGGCTACGAGCAGTACTTC.

The rearrangement links TRBV4-1 to TRBJ2-1; 13 bases agree with TRBD2. V gave up 4 bases and J gave up 7 bases; unmatched junction bases: 19. Germline V gene lookup returns CDR1 MGHRA and CDR2 YSYEKL. The CDR3 length is 20 residues. The CDR3, as DNA: TGCGCCAGCAGCCCCCGGACTAGCGGGAGTGGTTACGATGTACGGAATGAGCAGTTCTTC. Residues: CASSPRTSGSGYDVRNEQFF.

This clone occurred a few times. The chain links TRBV9 to TRBJ2-7, with D tentatively TRBD1 (6 bases). CDR3 length: 14 amino acids. Germline V gives CDR1 SGDLS, CDR2 YYNGEE. Trimming left V 4 bases short and J 0 bases short, with 11 bases between. The CDR3 loop is CASSQWDTSYEQYF. In DNA, the CDR3 is TGTGCCAGCAGCCAATGGGACACCTCCTACGAGCAGTACTTC. The whole variable domain, remainder taken from reference TRBV9 and TRBJ2-7, is DSGVTQTPKHLITATGQRVTLRCSPRSGDLSVYWYQQSLDQGLQFLIQYYNGEERAKGNILERFSAQQFPDLHSELNLSSLELGDSALYFCASSQWDTSYEQYFGPGTRLTVT.

V usage is TRBV21-1 and J usage is TRBJ1-1; the D segment call TRBD1 is taken from the table without a DNA check. TRBV21-1 counts as a pseudogene. CDR3 length: 19 amino acids. DNA for the CDR3: TGTGCCAGCAGCAAAGATGGATTGGCAGGGGTTAATCAAAACACTGAAGCTTTCTTT. Amino acid sequence: CASSKDGLAGVNQNTEAFF.

The V call is TRBV19, the J call TRBJ1-3, with 7 bases fitting TRBD1. Germline assignment: CDR1 LNHDA and CDR2 SQIVND (reference sequence). The CDR3 sequence is 14 residues long. V dropped 8 bases and J dropped 2; count of bases not matched to a gene: 6. The CDR3: CASGSGQTGNTIYF. The DNA of the CDR3 is TGTGCCAGTGGATCGGGACAGACTGGAAACACCATATATTTT.

This chain links TRBV27 with TRBJ1-4; D not certain. This CDR3 comprises 13 residues. CDR1 is MNHEY and CDR2 is SMNVEV in the germline V gene (reference sequence). Trimming removed 8 bases at V and 4 bases at J, with 11 bases between. The chain's CDR3 is CASFLGRNEKLFF. The CDR3 nucleotides read TGTGCCAGCTTTCTGGGCCGTAATGAAAAACTGTTTTTT.

V usage is TRBV10-1 and J usage is TRBJ2-1, with TRBD2 matching over 11 bases. V shed 0 bases and J 7 bases; nucleotides not matched to a gene: 2. In germline, CDR1 is WNHNN, CDR2 SYGVQD (reference sequence). The CDR3 length is 15 residues. In DNA form, the CDR3 reads TGCGCCAGCAGTGAGTCAAGGACTAGCGGGAATGAGCAGTTCTTC. The encoded protein is CASSESRTSGNEQFF.

This clone was found once. The chain couples TRBV6-5 to TRBJ1-1, with D maybe TRBD1 (6 bases). V was clipped by 2 bases and J by 7 bases, with 11 bases between them. Germline values: CDR1 MNHEY, CDR2 SVGAGI. The CDR3 covers 13 residues. The CDR3 DNA follows: TGTGCCAGCAGTTACCCCACAGGGAATGAAGCTTTCTTT. It codes for CASSYPTGNEAFF.

This clone has only one observation. The J gene is TRBJ2-2, the V gene TRBV27; 12 bases line up with TRBD2. The CDR3 is 17 residues long. The germline CDR1 and CDR2 sequences are MNHEY and SMNVEV (reference sequence). After removal of 11 bases from V and 0 bases from J, the junction contained 10 bases not matched to a gene. The CDR3 DNA reads TGTGCCCGCTCCCCCGGGACTAGCGGGCCGAACACCGGGGAGCTGTTTTTT. Translating it yields CARSPGTSGPNTGELFF.

The chain couples TRBV7-2 to TRBJ2-1; 11 bases line up with TRBD2. The germline V gene encodes CDR1 SGHTA and CDR2 FQGNSA. This CDR3 has 14 residues. J gave up 7 bases and V 5 bases, and 4 bases lay outside the gene matches. As DNA, the CDR3 is TGTGCCAGCAGCCCGAGACTAGCGGGGAATGAGCAGTTCTTC. Amino acid sequence: CASSPRLAGNEQFF.

The chain combines TRBV29-1 with TRBJ1-2; TRBD1 agrees at 7 bases. Germline CDR1 is SQVTM and CDR2 is ANQGSEA. Trimming took 7 bases from V and 4 from J; bases not matched to a gene: 6. The CDR3 has 12 amino acids. The CDR3 spells CSGTTGVYGYTF. In DNA, the CDR3 is TGCAGCGGTACTACAGGGGTCTATGGCTACACCTTC.